The 27 T cell receptor beta chains listed next were all sequenced from one sample in a study of T cells in Graves' hyperthyroidism and ophthalmopathy. Researchers amplified the TCR beta CDR3 regions from RNA transcripts. The HTBI primer set was used in a first-round RT-PCR of the TCR CDR3. TCRdb processed the multiplex PCR reads anew with MiXCR; each CDR3 protein has one entry. The profile shows about 760,000 distinct CDR3 sequences, around a third of them singletons. Sequencing used blood. The receptors were sampled from a woman aged 40 to 50 with Graves' hyperthyroidism.

J is TRBJ2-1 and V is TRBV7-3; 10 positions agree with TRBD1. The V gene end was trimmed by 5 bases and the J gene end by 7 bases; junction bases not matched to a gene: 8. Per germline, CDR1 SGHTA and CDR2 FQGTGA. The CDR3 consists of 15 residues. The CDR3 DNA reads as TGTGCCAGCAGCGCTGGGACAGGGGTTAGGAATGAGCAGTTCTTC. Translating it yields CASSAGTGVRNEQFF.

This clonotype occurred a few times. The chain joins TRBV6-6 to TRBJ1-1, with 7 bases aligning to TRBD1. The CDR3 totals 11 residues. The ends lost 6 bases at V and 11 bases at J; junction bases unmatched: 6. Germline V CDR1 and CDR2: MNHNY, SVGAGI (reference sequence). CDR3 DNA: TGTGCCAGCAGAACCACAGGGGAGGCTTTCTTT. Translated: CASRTTGEAFF.

This rearrangement joins TRBV6-5 to TRBJ1-1, with a weak D call TRBD1 (5 bases). Looked up from germline, CDR1 is MNHEY and CDR2 is SVGAGI. The CDR3 sequence is 14 residues long. With 6 bases removed from V and 4 bases from J, the gap between germline ends came to 15 bases. This CDR3 is CASSPGPHPTEAFF. CDR3 in DNA: TGTGCCAGCAGCCCGGGACCGCATCCCACTGAAGCTTTCTTT.

Turning to this clonotype: A much larger clone sits a single nucleotide away, making a read error possible. This sequence joins TRBV28 and TRBJ2-7, with D perhaps matching TRBD1 (6 bases). V was shortened by 6 bases and J by 0 bases, with 9 bases between the two germline ends. The CDR3 is made up of 13 amino acids. CDR1 is MDHEN, CDR2 SYDVKM, per germline. CDR3 loop: CASRSGHSYEQYF. The CDR3 DNA reads as TGTGCCAGCAGATCGGGACACTCCTACGAGCAGTACTTC.

This clonotype was seen many times. The chain uses TRBV29-1 and TRBJ1-3, with 9 bases aligning to TRBD1. The CDR3 has 15 amino acids. The trim removed 3 bases at V and 4 bases at J, leaving 7 bases unmatched. The germline V gene encodes CDR1 SQVTM and CDR2 ANQGSEA. The DNA for the CDR3 is TGCAGCGTTGATGACCCGGACAGGGGAGGAAACACCATATATTTT. Protein product: CSVDDPDRGGNTIYF. The full variable domain, completed using reference TRBV29-1 and TRBJ1-3, is SAVISQKPSRDICQRGTSLTIQCQVDSQVTMMFWYRQQPGQSLTLIATANQGSEATYESGFVIDKFPISRPNLTFSTLTVSNMSPEDSSIYLCSVDDPDRGGNTIYFGEGSWLTVV.

This chain links TRBV2 with TRBJ1-1, with TRBD1 matching 11 bases. V lost 5 bases, J lost 5 bases, and 10 bases stayed unmatched. This CDR3 has 16 residues. The germline V gene encodes CDR1 SNHLY and CDR2 FYNNEI. In nucleotides, the CDR3 is TGTGCCAGCAGTTTCCCGGGACAGGGGGTTGGGACTGAAGCTTTCTTT. It encodes CASSFPGQGVGTEAFF.

This clonotype occurred many times. The chain is built from TRBV12-3 or TRBV12-4 and TRBJ1-2, with D perhaps matching TRBD1 (5 bases). The CDR3 has 15 residues. V was clipped by 1 base and J by 5 bases, with 14 bases between them. Here the CDR3 reads CASSLGGAGRYGYTF. CDR3 DNA sequence: TGTGCCAGCAGTTTAGGCGGGGCGGGGAGGTATGGCTACACCTTC.

The V and J genes are TRBV19 and TRBJ2-7; 10 nucleotides match TRBD2. The CDR3 totals 16 residues. V gave up 9 bases and J gave up 4 bases; unmatched junction bases: 15. In germline, CDR1 is LNHDA, CDR2 SQIVND (reference sequence). CDR3 protein: CASSQGPGLATYEQYF. The CDR3 nucleotides read TGTGCCAGCAGCCAAGGACCGGGACTAGCGACTTACGAGCAGTACTTC.

This clonotype appeared once. V and J are TRBV15 and TRBJ1-2; 8 positions agree with TRBD1. V dropped 3 bases and J dropped 4; count of bases not matched to a gene: 7. Per germline, CDR1 LNHNV and CDR2 YYDKDF (reference sequence). CDR3 length: 15 residues. CDR3 region: CATSSAGQGGYGYTF. Here the CDR3 DNA reads TGTGCCACCAGCAGCGCCGGACAGGGCGGCTATGGCTACACCTTC.

J is TRBJ1-5 and V is TRBV10-3; 9 nucleotides agree with TRBD1. The CDR3 has 15 amino acids. CDR1 is ENHRY and CDR2 is SYGVKD in the germline V gene. J lost 5 bases, V lost 3 bases, and 5 bases had no gene match. The CDR3 spells CAISDIRQGDQPQHF. The CDR3 bases are TGTGCCATCAGTGACATCAGACAGGGGGATCAGCCCCAGCATTTT.

Written as DNA, the CDR3 is TGTGCCAGCAGCTTAGGGTGGTACACTGAAGCTTTCTTT. It codes for CASSLGWYTEAFF. This chain connects TRBV5-8 to TRBJ1-1; D gene ambiguous. Trimming left V 2 bases short and J 3 bases short, with 8 bases between. CDR1 and CDR2 from the germline V gene are SGHTS and YDEGEE. The CDR3 consists of 13 residues.

This chain connects TRBV10-3 to TRBJ2-3; D not resolved. CDR3 size: 12 residues. In germline, CDR1 is ENHRY, CDR2 SYGVKD. Trimming shortened V by 1 base and J by 5 bases, and 4 bases separated the two germline ends. The CDR3 spells CAISEWGDTQYF. The CDR3 DNA reads TGTGCCATCAGTGAGTGGGGAGATACGCAGTATTTT.

The V and J genes are TRBV7-3 and TRBJ1-1; the D is unclear. The CDR3 loop spans 12 amino acids. The germline gives CDR1 SGHTA, CDR2 FQGTGA. V lost 1 base to trimming and J lost 7 bases, with 7 bases between them. The CDR3 loop reads CASSLNGGEAFF. CDR3 DNA sequence: TGTGCCAGCAGCTTAAATGGCGGTGAAGCTTTCTTT.

This clonotype has just a few counts. The chain combines TRBV6-5 with TRBJ2-7; possible D gene TRBD2, 6 bases. The CDR3 has 15 residues. Germline CDR1 MNHEY, CDR2 SVGAGI. Trimming cost V 5 bases and J 5 bases, with 19 bases left between them. In DNA, the CDR3 is TGTGCCAGCAGTCCGGGACTCCACGCGAAAAACGAGCAGTACTTC. Encoded protein: CASSPGLHAKNEQYF.

The J gene is TRBJ2-2, the V gene TRBV5-1, with a weak D call TRBD1 (6 bases). Germline V gene lookup returns CDR1 SGHRS and CDR2 YFSETQ. The germline V and J ends were trimmed by 0 bases and 1 base, with 10 bases remaining between them. The CDR3 is 16 amino acids. The CDR3 nucleotides are TGCGCCAGCAGCTTGGCCCCACAGGGGAACACCGGGGAGCTGTTTTTT. Translating gives CASSLAPQGNTGELFF. Drawing the rest from reference TRBV5-1 and TRBJ2-2, the complete variable domain is KAGVTQTPRYLIKTRGQQVTLSCSPISGHRSVSWYQQTPGQGLQFLFEYFSETQRNKGNFPGRFSGRQFSNSRSEMNVSTLELGDSALYLCASSLAPQGNTGELFFGEGSRLTVL.

This clonotype came up many times. The chain is built from TRBV19 and TRBJ1-5; D is unclear. The CDR3 covers 15 residues. Per the germline V gene, CDR1 is LNHDA and CDR2 is SQIVND (reference sequence). Between the trimmed V and J ends, which lost 5 bases and 2 bases, there was a span of 13 bases. Here the CDR3 DNA reads TGTGCCAGTAGTCCGGCTAACCCGCGCAATCAGCCCCAGCATTTT. Protein product: CASSPANPRNQPQHF. Based on the CDR3 plus reference TRBV19 and TRBJ1-5, the full variable domain is DGGITQSPKYLFRKEGQNVTLSCEQNLNHDAMYWYRQDPGQGLRLIYYSQIVNDFQKGDIAEGYSVSREKKESFPLTVTSAQKNPTAFYLCASSPANPRNQPQHFGDGTRLSIL.

The chain couples TRBV6-5 to TRBJ2-5, with a weak D call TRBD2 (6 bases). Germline values: CDR1 MNHEY, CDR2 SVGAGI. V gave up 7 bases and J gave up 5 bases, with 20 bases separating them. The length of the CDR3 is 15 residues. The CDR3 loop reads CASTEGIRGKETQYF. The DNA for the CDR3 is TGTGCCAGCACAGAGGGGATTCGCGGGAAGGAGACCCAGTACTTC.

To note about this clonotype: The junction shows a germline mismatch at one end, possibly a read error. The chain links TRBV7-3 to TRBJ1-2, with D possibly matching TRBD1 (5 bases). This CDR3 has 18 amino acids. The V gene's germline CDR1 is SGHTA and CDR2 FQGTGA. Here the CDR3 reads CASSLVPPPQEIMDGYTF. The CDR3 DNA reads TGCGCCAGCAGCTTGGTCCCTCCCCCACAGGAGATTATGGATGGCTACACCTTC.

This clonotype showed up many times. This chain connects TRBV6-5 to TRBJ1-1; D is uncertain. Per germline, CDR1 MNHEY and CDR2 SVGAGI. This CDR3 is 12 amino acids long. The germline V and J ends were trimmed by 6 bases and 4 bases, with 9 bases remaining between them. CDR3 region: CASSARSTEAFF. The CDR3 nucleotides are TGTGCCAGCAGCGCGAGGAGCACTGAAGCTTTCTTT.

This clonotype was seen ten or more times. The V gene is TRBV10-3, the J gene TRBJ1-2; 9 bases are shared with TRBD1. This CDR3 contains 12 residues. J lost 6 bases, V lost 10 bases, and 6 bases had no gene match. CDR1 is ENHRY and CDR2 is SYGVKD in the germline V gene. CDR3 coding DNA: TGTGCCACACAAGGGGACAGGGATGGCTACACCTTC. Encoded protein: CATQGDRDGYTF.

Ten or more counts support this clonotype. The genes are TRBV20-1 and TRBJ2-6; tentative D call: TRBD2 (5 bases). V lost 6 bases to trimming and J lost 4 bases, with 10 bases between them. The CDR3 is made up of 13 amino acids. The germline V gene encodes CDR1 DFQATT and CDR2 SNEGSKA (reference sequence). The CDR3 sequence is CSAEESGANVLTF. In nucleotides, the CDR3 is TGCAGTGCGGAGGAATCCGGGGCCAACGTCCTGACTTTC.

The V call is TRBV19, the J call TRBJ1-4; no clear D gene. Trimming took 3 bases from V and 2 from J, leaving 7 bases between them. The CDR3 loop spans 14 amino acids. CDR1 is LNHDA, CDR2 SQIVND, per germline (reference sequence). The CDR3 DNA follows: TGTGCCAGTAGTATTCCCCAGACTAATGAAAAACTGTTTTTT. Protein: CASSIPQTNEKLFF.

This clonotype was detected only once. The chain uses TRBV3-1 and TRBJ1-4; 9 bases match TRBD1. There are 18 residues in the CDR3. CDR1 is LGHDT, CDR2 YNNKEL, per germline (reference sequence). V shed 1 base, J shed 7 bases, and the junction held 13 bases outside the gene matches. The chain's CDR3 is CASSQGLAYGTGREKLFF. CDR3 sequence (DNA): TGTGCCAGCAGCCAAGGGCTAGCTTACGGGACAGGGCGTGAAAAACTGTTTTTT.

The chain joins TRBV6-6 to TRBJ1-4; 7 bases agree with TRBD1. From germline, CDR1 is MNHNY and CDR2 SVGAGI (reference sequence). The CDR3 length is 13 residues. J was trimmed by 16 bases and V by 5 bases; bases with no gene match: 13. CDR3: CASSTQGGQKSFF. For the CDR3, the DNA is TGTGCCAGCAGTACCCAGGGGGGACAGAAGTCGTTTTTT.

The V call is TRBV6-5, the J call TRBJ1-1; no clear D gene. Per the germline V gene, CDR1 is MNHEY and CDR2 is SVGAGI. The CDR3 runs to 16 residues. The V and J ends lost 5 bases and 7 bases respectively, with 23 bases between them. CDR3 residues: CASSRLTRAGEGEAFF. CDR3 in DNA: TGTGCCAGCAGTCGTCTTACTCGAGCTGGTGAGGGTGAAGCTTTCTTT.

The chain employs TRBV12-3 or TRBV12-4 and TRBJ2-7; D perhaps matches TRBD1 (8 bases). V lost 6 bases to trimming and J lost 4 bases, with 19 bases between them. CDR3 length: 15 residues. CDR3 amino acids: CASSPSGTGVYEQYF. CDR3 bases: TGTGCCAGCAGCCCAAGCGGGACAGGAGTGTACGAGCAGTACTTC.

The chain is built from TRBV7-8 and TRBJ1-1; tentative D call: TRBD1 (5 bases). The V end was cut by 6 bases, the J end by 1 base, with 15 bases between. Germline values: CDR1 SGHVS, CDR2 FQNEAQ. The CDR3 sequence is 15 residues long. CDR3 region: CASSHTGLGNTEAFF. The CDR3 DNA is TGTGCCAGCAGTCATACAGGTTTGGGGAACACTGAAGCTTTCTTT.